This T cell receptor (beta chain) appears in the sequencing data of a study of cytomegalovirus exposure and HLA in healthy donors (dated by TCRdb to about 2017). About the investigation overall: The 700 or so repertoires of the first cohort and the 110 or so validation repertoires were produced on the same platform, according to a later analysis. High-throughput TCR immunosequencing, statistical association of individual TCRs with disease status, and machine learning were combined to predict cytomegalovirus infection status. The study aimed to test whether signatures of past pathogen exposure could be identified by cataloging public T cell receptors. In addition to the first cohort of 666 subjects, a separate validation cohort of 100 to 150 different subjects was used.

Overall study outcomes, separate from this receptor: All 120 or so repertoires were used to score co-occurrence in the validation cohort in a later analysis, because that analysis had no HLA typing for the cohort. In vitro tests confirmed that a few of the cytomegalovirus-associated TCR beta chains recognize cytomegalovirus antigens. The classifier was reported to diagnose cytomegalovirus status with high specificity and sensitivity in both the original cohort and the validation cohort. While some public TCRs were present in many individuals, most TCR sequences turned up only very rarely across donors. The study gave a list of some 150 TCR beta chains associated with cytomegalovirus. A later analysis found that TCRs clustered in the first cohort also tended to co-occur in the 120 or so validation repertoires, with 94% of cluster scores above 0. The authors suggested that the approach could potentially be generalized to other disease states and immunological phenotypes.

The donors belonged to the validation cohort of under 150 subjects, which was separate from the roughly 670-subject first cohort. The library was produced with the immunoSEQ multiplex PCR assay. Under the source paper's analysis protocol: A statistical classification framework was developed to diagnose cytomegalovirus status using the catalog of TCR beta chain sequences. The immuneACCESS repertoire file appears here via TCRdb, limited to in-frame rearrangements. These files lack a portion of the clones; in checked studies, under half of the deficit traces to unresolved V genes, and the cause of the others is not known. V, J and clone size were drawn from that table, and D and trimming were deduced from the DNA. This sample comprises around 250,000 clones, roughly 90% of them detected only once. 0.35% to 0.4% of the sample is in the top ten clones. For this chain, trimming is 2 bases at the V end and 3 bases at the J end, and the number of junction bases without a gene match is 8. The CDR3 measures 16 amino acids from cysteine to phenylalanine. The kept DNA is CDR3 alone, 48 bases in frame from the first base. CDR1 is given as MDHEN and CDR2 as SYDVKM, both from the germline V gene.

A word on this clone: Its antigen target is currently unknown. One base away there is no much larger clone; base qualities are not given.

The chain couples TRBV28 to TRBJ2-5, with TRBD1 matching 8 junction bases. The source is a woman under 30 in good health and CMV-seronegative. The specimen sequenced was PBMCs. The CDR3 reads CASSLRLAGGEETQYF. The DNA is as follows: TGTGCCAGCAGTTTAAGGTTGGCAGGGGGCGAAGAGACCCAGTACTTC. With the rest looked up from the reference TRBV28 and TRBJ2-5 genes rather than sequenced, the full variable domain is DVKVTQSSRYLVKRTGEKVFLECVQDMDHENMFWYRQDPGLGLRLIYFSYDVKMKEKGDIPEGYSVSREKKERFSLILESASTNQTSMYLCASSLRLAGGEETQYFGPGTRLLVL.